The next 12 T cell receptor beta chains were all read from a single sample in a study of blood T cell repertoires in COVID-19. The assay was immunoSEQ multiplex PCR, and TCRdb's table has in-frame clones only and misses some. This sample yields roughly 91,000 clones, of which 84% are seen a single time; around 2% belongs to the top ten. Sequences were obtained from peripheral blood. All receptors derive from a man aged 65 to 85 with active or convalescent COVID-19.

This chain connects TRBV19 to TRBJ1-2, with D uncertain. The CDR3 runs to 13 residues. The ends were cut back, 5 bases at V and 4 bases at J, with 11 bases in the middle. Germline CDR1 is LNHDA and CDR2 is SQIVND (reference sequence). As DNA, the CDR3 is TGTGCCAGTAGTTTGGAGGGATTCTATGGCTACACCTTC. Translating gives CASSLEGFYGYTF.

The chain couples TRBV6-5 to TRBJ2-7, with TRBD1 matching over 9 bases. This CDR3 has 14 amino acids. Germline CDR1 and CDR2: MNHEY and SVGAGI. After removal of 4 bases from V and 3 bases from J, the junction contained 4 bases not matched to a gene. The DNA of the CDR3 is TGTGCCAGCAGTTGGGGGGACAGGGACTACGAGCAGTACTTC. Translating gives CASSWGDRDYEQYF.

The chain carries TRBV28 and TRBJ1-1, with 7 nucleotides matching TRBD1. Germline V gives CDR1 MDHEN, CDR2 SYDVKM. The CDR3 loop spans 16 amino acids. V lost 2 bases, J lost 5 bases, and 11 bases stayed unmatched. The CDR3 here is CASSLIWRGQGTEAFF. The CDR3 nucleotides are TGTGCCAGCAGTTTAATCTGGAGGGGGCAAGGAACTGAAGCTTTCTTT.

The gene calls are TRBV3-1 (or the pseudogene TRBV3-2) and TRBJ2-1; D is undetermined. V shed 2 bases and J shed 0 bases, with 8 bases lying between them. Germline-derived CDR1 and CDR2 are LGHDT and YNNKEL (reference sequence). This CDR3 is built from 15 residues. The CDR3 here is CASSQKAGSYNEQFF. In DNA, the CDR3 is TGTGCCAGCAGCCAAAAGGCAGGCTCCTACAATGAGCAGTTCTTC.

The chain links TRBV11-3 to TRBJ2-3; 9 bases align to TRBD2. Unmatched junction bases numbered 4, after V lost 5 bases and J lost 1 base. Germline values: CDR1 SGHNT, CDR2 YENEEA. The CDR3 has 15 amino acids. CDR3 residues: CASSPRTSGTDTQYF. The CDR3 DNA reads as TGTGCCAGCAGCCCCCGGACTAGCGGCACAGATACGCAGTATTTT.

The rearrangement links TRBV6-2 or TRBV6-3 to TRBJ2-7, with 9 bases identical to TRBD1. There are 15 residues in the CDR3. Germline V CDR1 and CDR2: MNHEY, SVGEGT. Trimming took 0 bases from V and 2 from J; bases not matched to a gene: 2. This chain's CDR3 is CASSYSGTGTYEQYF. The CDR3 coding sequence is TGTGCCAGCAGTTACTCTGGGACAGGGACCTACGAGCAGTACTTC.

The chain employs TRBV3-1 (or the pseudogene TRBV3-2) and TRBJ1-1, with D possibly being TRBD1 (6 bases). CDR3 size: 13 residues. The V end was cut by 3 bases, the J end by 1 base, with 6 bases between. CDR1 and CDR2 (germline): LGHDT, YNNKEL (reference sequence). As DNA, the CDR3 is TGTGCCAGCAGCCAGACAGGGAACACTGAAGCTTTCTTT. Its translation is CASSQTGNTEAFF.

The chain is built from TRBV7-2 and TRBJ1-1, with 8 bases fitting TRBD1. Trimming at V came to 5 bases and at J to 4 bases, leaving 12 bases not matched to a gene. The germline CDR1 and CDR2 sequences are SGHTA and FQGNSA. The CDR3 length is 16 residues. CDR3 region: CASSVWAGGRITEAFF. CDR3 sequence (DNA): TGTGCCAGCAGCGTATGGGCAGGGGGCCGAATCACTGAAGCTTTCTTT. The variable domain in full, with the rest retrieved from reference TRBV7-2 and TRBJ1-1, is GAGVSQSPSNKVTEKGKDVELRCDPISGHTALYWYRQSLGQGLEFLIYFQGNSAPDKSGLPSDRFSAERTGGSVSTLTIQRTQQEDSAVYLCASSVWAGGRITEAFFGQGTRLTVV.

The V and J genes are TRBV5-1 and TRBJ2-7; D is perhaps TRBD2 (5 bases). In germline, CDR1 is SGHRS, CDR2 YFSETQ. The CDR3 is made up of 12 amino acids. Deletions cut 4 bases from V and 1 base from J, with 6 bases between. The CDR3 is CASSPGSYEQYF. The CDR3 nucleotides read TGCGCCAGCAGCCCGGGATCCTACGAGCAGTACTTC.

V and J are TRBV6-5 and TRBJ1-4; a possible D gene is TRBD1 (6 bases). Germline V gives CDR1 MNHEY, CDR2 SVGAGI. V was cut by 6 bases and J by 4 bases, with 15 bases left in between. This CDR3 has 15 amino acids. The CDR3 loop reads CASSEPGQFNEKLFF. CDR3 nucleotides: TGTGCCAGCAGCGAGCCCGGACAGTTTAATGAAAAACTGTTTTTT.

This clone was found once. The CDR3 DNA follows: TGTGCCAGTAGTATAGCCGCGGCCTCTAATTCACCCCTCCACTTT. This sequence encodes CASSIAAASNSPLHF. The chain links TRBV19 to TRBJ1-6; D is ambiguous. Looked up from germline, CDR1 is LNHDA and CDR2 is SQIVND (reference sequence). This CDR3 spans 15 amino acids. Trimming shortened V by 1 base and J by 6 bases, and 10 bases separated the two germline ends. Drawing the rest from reference TRBV19 and TRBJ1-6, the complete variable domain is DGGITQSPKYLFRKEGQNVTLSCEQNLNHDAMYWYRQDPGQGLRLIYYSQIVNDFQKGDIAEGYSVSREKKESFPLTVTSAQKNPTAFYLCASSIAAASNSPLHFGNGTRLTVT.

Only a few counts were recorded for this clone. The J gene is TRBJ1-2, the V gene TRBV5-6; D is unclear. The V end was cut by 4 bases, the J end by 8 bases, with 18 bases between. Germline V gives CDR1 SGHDT, CDR2 YYEEEE. The CDR3 runs to 14 residues. CDR3 coding DNA: TGTGCCAGCAGCCTCACTGGAGGCGTTGGGGGCTACACCTTC. Translated: CASSLTGGVGGYTF. Supplemented by reference TRBV5-6 and TRBJ1-2, the full variable domain reads DAGVTQSPTHLIKTRGQQVTLRCSPKSGHDTVSWYQQALGQGPQFIFQYYEEEERQRGNFPDRFSGHQFPNYSSELNVNALLLGDSALYLCASSLTGGVGGYTFGSGTRLTVV.